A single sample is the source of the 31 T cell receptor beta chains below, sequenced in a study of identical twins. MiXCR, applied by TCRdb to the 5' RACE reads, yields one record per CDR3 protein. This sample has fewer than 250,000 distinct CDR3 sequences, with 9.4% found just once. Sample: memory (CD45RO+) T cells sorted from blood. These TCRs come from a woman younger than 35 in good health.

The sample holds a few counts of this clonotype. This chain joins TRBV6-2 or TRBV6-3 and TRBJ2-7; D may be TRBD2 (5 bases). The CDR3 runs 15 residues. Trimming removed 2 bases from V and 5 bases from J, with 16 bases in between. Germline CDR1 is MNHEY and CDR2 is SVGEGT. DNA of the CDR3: TGTGCCAGCAGTTACGACGCGGCCCGAGGGCACGAGCAGTACTTC. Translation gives CASSYDAARGHEQYF.

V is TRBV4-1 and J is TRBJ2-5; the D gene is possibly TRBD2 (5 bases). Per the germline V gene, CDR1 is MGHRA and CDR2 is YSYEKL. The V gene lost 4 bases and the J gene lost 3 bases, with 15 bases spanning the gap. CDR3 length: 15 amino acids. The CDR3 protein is CASSREWVREETQYF. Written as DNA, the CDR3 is TGCGCCAGCAGCCGGGAGTGGGTTCGAGAAGAGACCCAGTACTTC.

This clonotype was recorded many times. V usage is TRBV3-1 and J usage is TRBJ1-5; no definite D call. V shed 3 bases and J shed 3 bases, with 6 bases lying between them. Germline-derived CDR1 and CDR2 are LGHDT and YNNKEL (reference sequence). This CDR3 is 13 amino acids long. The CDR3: CASSQGLNQPQHF. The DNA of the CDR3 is TGTGCCAGCAGCCAGGGCCTCAATCAGCCCCAGCATTTT. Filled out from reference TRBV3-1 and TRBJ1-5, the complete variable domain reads DTAVSQTPKYLVTQMGNDKSIKCEQNLGHDTMYWYKQDSKKFLKIMFSYNNKELIINETVPNRFSPKSPDKAHLNLHINSLELGDSAVYFCASSQGLNQPQHFGDGTRLSIL.

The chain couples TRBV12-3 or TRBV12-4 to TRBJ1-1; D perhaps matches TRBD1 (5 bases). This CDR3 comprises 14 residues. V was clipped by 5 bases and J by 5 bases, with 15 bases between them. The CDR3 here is CASSLPGVRTEAFF. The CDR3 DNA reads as TGTGCCAGCAGTCTCCCGGGGGTGAGGACTGAAGCTTTCTTT.

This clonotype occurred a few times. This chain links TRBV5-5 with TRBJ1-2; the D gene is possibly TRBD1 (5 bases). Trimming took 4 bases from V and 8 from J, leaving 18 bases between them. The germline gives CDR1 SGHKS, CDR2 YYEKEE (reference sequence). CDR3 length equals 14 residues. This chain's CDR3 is CASSPRGQGGGYTF. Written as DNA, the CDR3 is TGTGCCAGCAGCCCAAGGGGTCAGGGTGGAGGCTACACCTTC. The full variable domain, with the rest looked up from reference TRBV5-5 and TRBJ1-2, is DAGVTQSPTHLIKTRGQQVTLRCSPISGHKSVSWYQQVLGQGPQFIFQYYEKEERGRGNFPDRFSARQFPNYSSELNVNALLLGDSALYLCASSPRGQGGGYTFGSGTRLTVV.

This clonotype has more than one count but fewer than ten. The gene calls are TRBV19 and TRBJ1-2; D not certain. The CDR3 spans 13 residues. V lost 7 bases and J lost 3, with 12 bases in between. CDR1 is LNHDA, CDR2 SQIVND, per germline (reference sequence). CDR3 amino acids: CASKPTVDYGYTF. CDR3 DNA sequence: TGTGCCAGTAAACCGACGGTGGACTATGGCTACACCTTC.

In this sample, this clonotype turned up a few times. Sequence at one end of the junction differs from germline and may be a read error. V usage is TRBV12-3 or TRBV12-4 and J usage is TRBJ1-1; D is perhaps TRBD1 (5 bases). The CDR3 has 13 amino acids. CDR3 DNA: TGTGCCAGCAGGTTAGGGACGGCGGCCGAAGCTTTCTTT. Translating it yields CASRLGTAAEAFF.

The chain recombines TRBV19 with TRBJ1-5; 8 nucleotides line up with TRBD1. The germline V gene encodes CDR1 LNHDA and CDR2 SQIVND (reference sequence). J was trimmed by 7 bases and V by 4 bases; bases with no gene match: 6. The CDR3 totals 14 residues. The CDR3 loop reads CASSRQQGVQPQHF. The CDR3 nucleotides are TGTGCCAGTAGTAGGCAACAGGGGGTCCAGCCCCAGCATTTT. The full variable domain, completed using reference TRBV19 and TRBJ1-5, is DGGITQSPKYLFRKEGQNVTLSCEQNLNHDAMYWYRQDPGQGLRLIYYSQIVNDFQKGDIAEGYSVSREKKESFPLTVTSAQKNPTAFYLCASSRQQGVQPQHFGDGTRLSIL.

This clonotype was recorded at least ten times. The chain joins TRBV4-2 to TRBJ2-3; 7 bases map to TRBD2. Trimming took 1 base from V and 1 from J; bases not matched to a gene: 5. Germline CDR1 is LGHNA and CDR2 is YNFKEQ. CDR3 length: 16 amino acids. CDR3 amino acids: CASSQVSAGGTDTQYF. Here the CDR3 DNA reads TGTGCCAGCAGCCAAGTGAGCGCGGGGGGCACAGATACGCAGTATTTT.

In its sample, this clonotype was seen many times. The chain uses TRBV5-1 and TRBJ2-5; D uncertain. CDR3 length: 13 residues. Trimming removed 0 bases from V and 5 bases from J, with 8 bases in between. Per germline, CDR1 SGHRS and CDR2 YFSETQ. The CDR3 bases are TGCGCCAGCAGCTTGGAGGGCCTGGAGACCCAGTACTTC. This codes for CASSLEGLETQYF.

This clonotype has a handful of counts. The CDR3, as DNA: TGCGCCAGCAGCGGCATCTTTAAAGATACGCAGTATTTT. This codes for CASSGIFKDTQYF. The rearrangement links TRBV5-1 to TRBJ2-3, with D hard to call. With 4 bases removed from V and 5 bases from J, the gap between germline ends came to 11 bases. The germline V gene has CDR1 SGHRS and CDR2 YFSETQ. This CDR3 has 13 residues.

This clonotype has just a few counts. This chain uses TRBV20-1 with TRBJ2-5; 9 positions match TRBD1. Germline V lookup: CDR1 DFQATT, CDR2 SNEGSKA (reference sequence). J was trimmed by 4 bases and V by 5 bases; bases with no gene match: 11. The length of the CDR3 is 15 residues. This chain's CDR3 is CSAVRGQGLLETQYF. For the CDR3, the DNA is TGCAGTGCTGTAAGAGGACAGGGGTTATTAGAGACCCAGTACTTC.

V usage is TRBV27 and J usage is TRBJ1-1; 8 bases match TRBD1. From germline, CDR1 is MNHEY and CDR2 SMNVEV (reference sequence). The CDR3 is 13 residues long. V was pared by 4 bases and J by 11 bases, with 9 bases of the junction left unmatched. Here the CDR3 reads CASSSGQGWSAFF. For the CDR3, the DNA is TGTGCCAGCAGTTCAGGACAGGGATGGAGTGCTTTCTTT.

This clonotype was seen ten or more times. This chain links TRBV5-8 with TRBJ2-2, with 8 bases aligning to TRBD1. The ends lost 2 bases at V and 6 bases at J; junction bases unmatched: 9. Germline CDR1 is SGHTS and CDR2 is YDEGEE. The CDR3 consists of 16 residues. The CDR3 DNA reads TGTGCCAGCAGCTTACCCGGGACAGGCACTCCCGGGGAGCTGTTTTTT. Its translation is CASSLPGTGTPGELFF.

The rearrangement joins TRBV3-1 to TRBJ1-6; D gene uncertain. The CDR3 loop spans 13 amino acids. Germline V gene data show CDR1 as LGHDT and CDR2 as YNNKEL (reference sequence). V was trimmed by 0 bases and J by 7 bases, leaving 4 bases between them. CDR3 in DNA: TGTGCCAGCAGCCAAGACCCGAATTCACCCCTCCACTTT. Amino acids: CASSQDPNSPLHF.

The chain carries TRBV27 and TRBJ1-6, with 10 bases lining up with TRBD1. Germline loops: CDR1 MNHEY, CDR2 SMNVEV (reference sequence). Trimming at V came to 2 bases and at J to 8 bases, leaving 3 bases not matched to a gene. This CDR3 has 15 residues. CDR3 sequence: CASSLGDRGDSPLHF. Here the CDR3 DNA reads TGTGCCAGCAGTTTAGGGGACAGGGGAGATTCACCCCTCCACTTT.

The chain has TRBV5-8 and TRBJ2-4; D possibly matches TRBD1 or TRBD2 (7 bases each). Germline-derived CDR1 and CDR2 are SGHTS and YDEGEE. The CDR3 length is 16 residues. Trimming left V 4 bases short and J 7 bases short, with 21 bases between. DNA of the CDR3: TGTGCCAGCAGCGAGGACCTCAGGGGGGGTATCAACATTCAGTACTTC. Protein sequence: CASSEDLRGGINIQYF.

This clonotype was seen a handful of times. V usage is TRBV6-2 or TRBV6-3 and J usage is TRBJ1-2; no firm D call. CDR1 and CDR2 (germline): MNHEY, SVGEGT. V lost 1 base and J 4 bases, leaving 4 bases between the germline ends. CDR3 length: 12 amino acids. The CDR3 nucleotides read TGTGCCAGCAGTTACTACACCTATGGCTACACCTTC. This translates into CASSYYTYGYTF.

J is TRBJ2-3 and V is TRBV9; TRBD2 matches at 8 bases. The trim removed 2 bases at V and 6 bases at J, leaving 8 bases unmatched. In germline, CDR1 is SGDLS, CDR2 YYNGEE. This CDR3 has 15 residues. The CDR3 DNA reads TGTGCCAGCAGCGTCTCAGCGGGGGCGTCTGATACGCAGTATTTT. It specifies CASSVSAGASDTQYF.

The CDR3 DNA reads as TGCGCCAGCTTGTTCGAGGGCCACTCCGAGCAGTACTTC. Translation gives CASLFEGHSEQYF. The chain couples TRBV5-1 to TRBJ2-7, with D possibly TRBD2 on 5 matching bases. This CDR3 spans 13 amino acids. CDR1 SGHRS and CDR2 YFSETQ come from the germline V gene. V was trimmed by 7 bases and J by 6 bases, leaving 17 bases between them.

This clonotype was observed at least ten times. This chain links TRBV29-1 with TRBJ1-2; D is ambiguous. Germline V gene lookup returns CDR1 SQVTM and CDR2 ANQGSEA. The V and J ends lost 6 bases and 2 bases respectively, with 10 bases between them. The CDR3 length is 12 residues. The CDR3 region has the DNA TGCAGCGTGGGCATGACGAACTATGGCTACACCTTC. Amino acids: CSVGMTNYGYTF.

CDR3 sequence: CASSQGWNTGELFF. Written as DNA, the CDR3 is TGTGCCAGCAGCCAAGGGTGGAACACCGGGGAGCTGTTTTTT. The chain is built from TRBV3-1 and TRBJ2-2; D ambiguous. With 1 base removed from V and 1 base from J, the gap between germline ends came to 4 bases. Germline-derived CDR1 and CDR2 are LGHDT and YNNKEL (reference sequence). There are 14 residues in the CDR3.

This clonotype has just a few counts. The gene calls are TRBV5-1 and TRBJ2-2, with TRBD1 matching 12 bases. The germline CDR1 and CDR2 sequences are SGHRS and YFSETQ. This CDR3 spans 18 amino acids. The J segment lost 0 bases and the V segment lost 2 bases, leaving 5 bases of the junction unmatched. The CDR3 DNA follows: TGCGCCAGCAGCTTTGGGACAGGGGGCGTGTCGAACACCGGGGAGCTGTTTTTT. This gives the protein CASSFGTGGVSNTGELFF.

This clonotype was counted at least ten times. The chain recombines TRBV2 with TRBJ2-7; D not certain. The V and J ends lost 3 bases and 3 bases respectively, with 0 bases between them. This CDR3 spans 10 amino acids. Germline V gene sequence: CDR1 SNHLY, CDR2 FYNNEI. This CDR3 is CASSDYEQYF. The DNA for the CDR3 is TGTGCCAGCAGTGACTACGAGCAGTACTTC. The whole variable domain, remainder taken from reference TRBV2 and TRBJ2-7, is EPEVTQTPSHQVTQMGQEVILRCVPISNHLYFYWYRQILGQKVEFLVSFYNNEISEKSEIFDDQFSVERPDGSNFTLKIRSTKLEDSAMYFCASSDYEQYFGPGTRLTVT.

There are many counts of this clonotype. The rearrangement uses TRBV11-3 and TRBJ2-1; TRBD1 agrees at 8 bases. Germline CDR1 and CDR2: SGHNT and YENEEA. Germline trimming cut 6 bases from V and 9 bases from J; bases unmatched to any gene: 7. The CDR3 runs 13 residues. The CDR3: CASSYQGAGEQFF. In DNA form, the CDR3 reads TGTGCCAGCAGTTATCAGGGGGCTGGTGAGCAGTTCTTC.

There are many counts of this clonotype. The DNA for the CDR3 is TGTGCCATCAGGGCAGGCCGTGATCAGCCCCAGCATTTT. This sequence encodes CAIRAGRDQPQHF. The V gene is TRBV10-3, the J gene TRBJ1-5; unclear D gene. Germline CDR1 is ENHRY and CDR2 is SYGVKD. The V end was cut by 6 bases, the J end by 5 bases, with 11 bases between. CDR3 length equals 13 residues.

As DNA, the CDR3 is TGTGCCAGCAGGCTAACAGGGGAAGGCTCACCCCTCCACTTT. This sequence encodes CASRLTGEGSPLHF. The rearrangement uses TRBV5-5 and TRBJ1-6, with 7 bases identical to TRBD1. Germline V gene sequence: CDR1 SGHKS, CDR2 YYEKEE (reference sequence). This CDR3 has 14 residues. V lost 5 bases to trimming and J lost 10 bases; unmatched junction nucleotides: 9.

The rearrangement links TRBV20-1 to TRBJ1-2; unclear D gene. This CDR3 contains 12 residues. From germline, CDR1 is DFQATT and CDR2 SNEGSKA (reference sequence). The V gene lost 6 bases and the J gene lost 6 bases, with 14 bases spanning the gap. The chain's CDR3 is CSAGKGTDGYTF. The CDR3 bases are TGCAGTGCCGGGAAGGGTACCGATGGCTACACCTTC.

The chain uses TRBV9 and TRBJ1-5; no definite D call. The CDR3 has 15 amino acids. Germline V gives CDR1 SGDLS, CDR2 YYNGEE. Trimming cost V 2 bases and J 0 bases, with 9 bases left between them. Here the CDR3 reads CASSVTGYSNQPQHF. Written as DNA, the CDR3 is TGTGCCAGCAGCGTCACCGGATATAGCAATCAGCCCCAGCATTTT.

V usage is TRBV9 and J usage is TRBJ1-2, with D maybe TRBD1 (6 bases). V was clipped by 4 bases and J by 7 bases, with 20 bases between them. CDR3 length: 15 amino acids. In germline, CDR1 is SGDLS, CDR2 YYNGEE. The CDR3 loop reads CASSPGQLLVAGYTF. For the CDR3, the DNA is TGTGCCAGCAGCCCCGGACAGCTGTTGGTAGCTGGCTACACCTTC.

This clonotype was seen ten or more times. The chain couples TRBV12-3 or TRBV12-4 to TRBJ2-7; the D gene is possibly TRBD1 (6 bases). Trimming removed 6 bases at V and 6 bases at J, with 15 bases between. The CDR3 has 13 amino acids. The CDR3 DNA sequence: TGTGCCAGCAGGTGGGGGACAATCTCCGAGCAGTACTTC. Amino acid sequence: CASRWGTISEQYF.